The rows below give T cell receptor beta chains drawn from one sample of a study of response to subunit inactivated influenza vaccine. TCRdb reprocessed the RT-PCR reads via MiXCR and lists one record per CDR3 protein. The repertoire consists of approximately 730,000 distinct CDR3 sequences, with roughly 14% occurring once and the leading ten covering around 7.3%. This sample comprised PBMCs from blood, obtained 14 to 15 days before vaccination. These receptors were taken from a man aged 45-65 years who received an inactivated influenza vaccine. Both conserved end residues are part of each CDR3.

v_gene,j_gene,CDR3aa
TRBV10-3,TRBJ1-6,CAITEQINSPLHF
TRBV6-5,TRBJ2-3,CASSHSGLAGSDTQYF
TRBV20-1,TRBJ2-7,CSAPPGPTEQYF
TRBV15,TRBJ2-5,CATRNTRVEKTQYF
TRBV7-9,TRBJ1-1,CASSLGQGALNTEAFF
TRBV6-1,TRBJ2-1,CASSGPHRGEQFF
TRBV18,TRBJ2-7,CASSLRQGTEQYF
TRBV24-1,TRBJ2-1,CATRRQGWDNEQFF
TRBV4-3,TRBJ2-3,CASSPRVFGGTDTQYF
TRBV20-1,TRBJ2-7,CSARPGAEAFYEQYF
TRBV6-2/TRBV6-3,TRBJ2-7,CASSKSYAYEQYF
TRBV20-1,TRBJ1-1,CSARGGQNTEAFF
TRBV4-3,TRBJ1-2,CASSQDLVQARFGSGYTF
TRBV9,TRBJ2-2,CASSGLKRGRNGELFF
TRBV6-2/TRBV6-3,TRBJ2-1,CASSGWLAGDEQFF
TRBV18,TRBJ1-3,CASSPLGTDSGNTIYF
TRBV20-1,TRBJ2-1,CSARALGGLNYNEQFF
TRBV11-2,TRBJ2-7,CASSPGLAGGAYEQYF
TRBV4-3,TRBJ2-5,CASSQGPVPGTQYF
TRBV20-1,TRBJ2-7,CSARIAAGDEHEQYF
TRBV5-1,TRBJ2-2,CASRLAYANTGELFF
TRBV7-2,TRBJ2-7,CASEDGTADYEQYF
TRBV20-1,TRBJ2-2,CRPFGPNTGELFF
TRBV7-2,TRBJ2-3,CASSASGRTDTQYF
TRBV12-3/TRBV12-4,TRBJ1-6,CASSLLGEDSPLHF
TRBV6-1,TRBJ2-5,CASSDRGLGETQYF
TRBV4-3,TRBJ2-1,CASSQDWTSVGEQFF
TRBV14,TRBJ2-7,CASSLRTSGAGEQYF
TRBV11-2,TRBJ2-5,CASSLGVGTSDPQETQYF
TRBV27,TRBJ2-3,CASSLTGNTDTQYF
TRBV2,TRBJ2-1,CASTEGYNEQFF
TRBV6-2/TRBV6-3,TRBJ2-1,CASSYIIGRLYNEQFF
TRBV30,TRBJ2-5,CAWSLGANSQETQYF
TRBV20-1,TRBJ2-7,CSAPTSGGTYEQYF
TRBV29-1,TRBJ2-5,CSVEDRGRQETQYF
TRBV7-9,TRBJ2-7,CASSRTGGNYEQYF
TRBV29-1,TRBJ1-5,CSVDSGGGQPQHF
TRBV4-3,TRBJ1-1,CASSQLHPNTEAFF
TRBV2,TRBJ2-5,CASRQGPYQETQYF
TRBV15,TRBJ1-2,CATSSIRVVGSGYTF
TRBV30,TRBJ1-5,CAWSYGTPENQPQHF
TRBV10-3,TRBJ2-7,CAIRTGVAYEQYF